A single sample is the source of the 17 T cell receptor beta chains below, sequenced in a study of CD8 T cells in ankylosing spondylitis. Study-wide points: A TCR beta motif of eight highly homologous variants appeared characteristic of ankylosing spondylitis blood.

In TCRdb, the 5' RACE reads were re-called with MiXCR into one record per CDR3 protein. The table lists 400,000 or so distinct CDR3 sequences, about 25% of them singletons, with approximately 1% in the top ten. These receptors have no known antigen. Sequencing was carried out using blood, either unsorted or a sorted T cell fraction (not recorded which). All receptors derive from a male donor with ankylosing spondylitis.

In its sample, this clonotype was seen a few times. The chain combines TRBV5-1 with TRBJ2-2, with D possibly TRBD2 on 5 matching bases. V lost 4 bases, J lost 1 base, and 11 bases lay in between. The CDR3 contains 15 residues. Germline CDR1 SGHRS, CDR2 YFSETQ. The CDR3 DNA sequence: TGCGCCAGCAGCACCTCCAGCGGGAACACCGGGGAGCTGTTTTTT. This gives the protein CASSTSSGNTGELFF. The full variable domain, its missing parts supplied by reference TRBV5-1 and TRBJ2-2, is KAGVTQTPRYLIKTRGQQVTLSCSPISGHRSVSWYQQTPGQGLQFLFEYFSETQRNKGNFPGRFSGRQFSNSRSEMNVSTLELGDSALYLCASSTSSGNTGELFFGEGSRLTVL.

V is TRBV19 and J is TRBJ1-1; D not certain. The V gene lost 6 bases and the J gene lost 1 base, with 12 bases spanning the gap. Germline CDR1 is LNHDA and CDR2 is SQIVND (reference sequence). This CDR3 has 14 amino acids. CDR3 sequence reads: CASRVTSENTEAFF. CDR3 nucleotides: TGTGCCAGTAGGGTCACTTCTGAGAACACTGAAGCTTTCTTT.

This chain links TRBV24-1 with TRBJ2-1; 7 bases match TRBD2. The CDR3 runs to 16 residues. V shed 3 bases and J 8 bases; nucleotides not matched to a gene: 12. Per the germline V gene, CDR1 is KGHDR and CDR2 is SFDVKD. The CDR3 loop is CATSDTRLAREDEQFF. The CDR3 DNA follows: TGTGCCACCAGTGATACCCGACTAGCTAGGGAAGATGAGCAGTTCTTC.

This clonotype was counted between two and nine times. The CDR3 sequence is CASSRFLPGGDTSYEQYF. As DNA, the CDR3 is TGCGCCAGCAGCCGCTTTCTCCCAGGGGGCGATACCTCCTACGAGCAGTACTTC. The rearrangement links TRBV5-1 to TRBJ2-7; 8 positions agree with TRBD1. With V trimmed by 4 bases and J by 0 bases, 15 bases remained unmatched. CDR3 length: 18 amino acids. Germline V CDR1 and CDR2: SGHRS, YFSETQ.

In this sample, this clonotype turned up a few times. The V and J genes are TRBV10-3 and TRBJ2-4; D not resolved. Looked up from germline, CDR1 is ENHRY and CDR2 is SYGVKD. The CDR3 contains 12 residues. CDR3 sequence: CGVLRRKNIQYF. Here the CDR3 DNA reads TGTGGAGTCCTCCGGCGGAAAAACATTCAGTACTTC.

This clonotype appeared a few times. This rearrangement joins TRBV10-1 to TRBJ2-1; 8 nucleotides align to TRBD2. CDR3 size: 17 residues. Germline V gene lookup returns CDR1 WNHNN and CDR2 SYGVQD (reference sequence). After removal of 3 bases from V and 2 bases from J, the junction contained 9 bases not matched to a gene. CDR3 nucleotides: TGCGCCAGCAGTGACGCCCAGCGGGAGAGACCCTACAATGAGCAGTTCTTC. Its translation is CASSDAQRERPYNEQFF.

J is TRBJ1-1 and V is TRBV5-1, with TRBD1 matching 8 bases. V shed 0 bases and J 3 bases; nucleotides not matched to a gene: 4. CDR1 is SGHRS, CDR2 YFSETQ, per germline. The CDR3 loop spans 15 amino acids. The DNA of the CDR3 is TGCGCCAGCAGCTTGGCGGGACAGGCCCACACTGAAGCTTTCTTT. The encoded protein is CASSLAGQAHTEAFF.

This chain connects TRBV20-1 to TRBJ2-3; 13 nucleotides agree with TRBD2. After removal of 5 bases from V and 3 bases from J, the junction contained 14 bases not matched to a gene. The CDR3 covers 18 residues. Germline V CDR1 and CDR2: DFQATT, SNEGSKA (reference sequence). The CDR3 coding sequence is TGCAGTGCTGACCCGGGACTAGCGGGAAAAGGGTTGACAGATACGCAGTATTTT. Amino acids: CSADPGLAGKGLTDTQYF.

This clonotype was seen more than once but under ten times. This chain links TRBV10-3 with TRBJ2-7; 8 bases map to TRBD2. Trimming took 6 bases from V and 4 from J; bases not matched to a gene: 5. The germline V gene has CDR1 ENHRY and CDR2 SYGVKD. This CDR3 is 13 amino acids long. The CDR3 coding sequence is TGTGCCATCAGAAGCGGGAGTGGGTACGAGCAGTACGTC. Its protein product is CAIRSGSGYEQYV.

This clonotype was seen a handful of times. The chain has TRBV2 and TRBJ1-5, with a weak D call TRBD1 (5 bases). CDR1 and CDR2 from the germline V gene are SNHLY and FYNNEI. The length of the CDR3 is 13 residues. V lost 2 bases, J lost 9 bases, and 11 bases lay in between. The CDR3 DNA reads TGTGCCAGCAGTGAACAGGGCGCTCGGCCCCAGCATTTT. It is translated as CASSEQGARPQHF. Full variable domain (outside the CDR3, taken from reference TRBV2 and TRBJ1-5): EPEVTQTPSHQVTQMGQEVILRCVPISNHLYFYWYRQILGQKVEFLVSFYNNEISEKSEIFDDQFSVERPDGSNFTLKIRSTKLEDSAMYFCASSEQGARPQHFGDGTRLSIL.

The V call is TRBV2, the J call TRBJ2-3; 13 bases match TRBD2. V dropped 7 bases and J dropped 5; count of bases not matched to a gene: 6. CDR1 is SNHLY and CDR2 is FYNNEI in the germline V gene. The CDR3 runs 15 residues. CDR3 in amino acids: CASKGLAGPLDTQYF. CDR3 in DNA: TGTGCCAGCAAGGGACTAGCGGGACCCTTAGATACGCAGTATTTT. The full variable domain, in which reference TRBV2 and TRBJ2-3 provide the parts outside the CDR3, is EPEVTQTPSHQVTQMGQEVILRCVPISNHLYFYWYRQILGQKVEFLVSFYNNEISEKSEIFDDQFSVERPDGSNFTLKIRSTKLEDSAMYFCASKGLAGPLDTQYFGPGTRLTVL.

The rearrangement joins TRBV20-1 to TRBJ2-3, with 8 bases that match TRBD2. Trimming took 8 bases from V and 4 from J; bases not matched to a gene: 5. The V gene's germline CDR1 is DFQATT and CDR2 SNEGSKA (reference sequence). The CDR3 has 12 residues. This chain's CDR3 is CSIQRESDTQYF. The CDR3 DNA follows: TGCAGTATCCAGCGGGAGTCAGATACGCAGTATTTT.

This chain joins TRBV20-1 and TRBJ2-7, with D hard to call. The CDR3 has 14 amino acids. The germline gives CDR1 DFQATT, CDR2 SNEGSKA (reference sequence). With 0 bases removed from V and 3 bases from J, the gap between germline ends came to 12 bases. CDR3 in amino acids: CSARDRKASYEQYF. The CDR3, as DNA: TGCAGTGCTAGAGATCGAAAGGCAAGCTACGAGCAGTACTTC.

This chain uses TRBV6-6 with TRBJ2-5, with D unclear. CDR1 and CDR2 from the germline V gene are MNHNY and SVGAGI (reference sequence). CDR3 length equals 13 residues. V was shortened by 4 bases and J by 3 bases, with 9 bases between the two germline ends. The CDR3: CASSWPDEETQYF. In DNA, the CDR3 is TGTGCCAGCAGTTGGCCAGATGAAGAGACCCAGTACTTC.

This chain joins TRBV28 and TRBJ1-2; tentatively, D is TRBD1 (6 bases). The CDR3 extends over 13 amino acids. Per the germline V gene, CDR1 is MDHEN and CDR2 is SYDVKM. V dropped 10 bases and J dropped 5 bases, with 17 bases sitting between them. The DNA for the CDR3 is TGTGCCACCCTGCCACAGGGTCAATATGGCTACACCTTC. It yields the protein CATLPQGQYGYTF.

The rearrangement links TRBV24-1 to TRBJ2-1, with 9 nucleotides matching TRBD2. Germline values: CDR1 KGHDR, CDR2 SFDVKD. The CDR3 is 15 residues long. The V gene end was trimmed by 6 bases and the J gene end by 6 bases; junction bases not matched to a gene: 8. In nucleotides, the CDR3 is TGTGCCACCAGTCGTACCCTAGCGGGATTCAATGAGCAGTTCTTC. Its translation is CATSRTLAGFNEQFF.

This clonotype was recorded at least ten times. V usage is TRBV7-9 and J usage is TRBJ1-4, with TRBD1 matching over 7 bases. The V and J ends lost 1 base and 4 bases, in that order; junction bases with no gene match: 3. Germline CDR1 is SEHNR and CDR2 is FQNEAQ (reference sequence). CDR3 size: 15 residues. The CDR3 region has the DNA TGTGCCAGCAGCTTAGGGGGACAGATTAATGAAAAACTGTTTTTT. This encodes CASSLGGQINEKLFF.